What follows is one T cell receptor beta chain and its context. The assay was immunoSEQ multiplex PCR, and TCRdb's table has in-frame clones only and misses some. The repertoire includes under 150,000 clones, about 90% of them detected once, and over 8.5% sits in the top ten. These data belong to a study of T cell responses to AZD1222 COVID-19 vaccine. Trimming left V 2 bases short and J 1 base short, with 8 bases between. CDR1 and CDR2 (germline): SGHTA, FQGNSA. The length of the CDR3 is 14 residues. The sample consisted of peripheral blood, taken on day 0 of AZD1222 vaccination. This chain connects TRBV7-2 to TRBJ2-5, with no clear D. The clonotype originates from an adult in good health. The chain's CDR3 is CASSLMTAQETQYF. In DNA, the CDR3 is TGTGCCAGCAGCTTAATGACGGCCCAAGAGACCCAGTACTTC.